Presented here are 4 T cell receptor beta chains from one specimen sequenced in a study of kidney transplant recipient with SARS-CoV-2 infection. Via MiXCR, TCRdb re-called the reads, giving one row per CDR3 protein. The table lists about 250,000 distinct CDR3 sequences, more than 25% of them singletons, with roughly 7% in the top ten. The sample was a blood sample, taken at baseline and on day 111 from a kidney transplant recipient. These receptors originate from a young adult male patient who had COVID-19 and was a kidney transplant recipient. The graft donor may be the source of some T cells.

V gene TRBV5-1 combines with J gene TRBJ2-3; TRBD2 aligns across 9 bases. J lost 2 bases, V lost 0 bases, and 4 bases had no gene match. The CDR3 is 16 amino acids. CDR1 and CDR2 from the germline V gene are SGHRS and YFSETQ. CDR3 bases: TGCGCCAGCAGCTTGGGACCTAGCGGGACCACAGATACGCAGTATTTT. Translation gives CASSLGPSGTTDTQYF.

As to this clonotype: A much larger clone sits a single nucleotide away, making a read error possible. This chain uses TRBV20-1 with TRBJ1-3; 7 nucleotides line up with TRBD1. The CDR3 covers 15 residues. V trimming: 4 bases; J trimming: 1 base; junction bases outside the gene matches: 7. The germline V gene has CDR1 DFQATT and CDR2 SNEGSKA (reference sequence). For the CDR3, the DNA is TGCAGTGCTAACCGTGCAGGGGGATCTGGAAACACCATATATTTT. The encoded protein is CSANRAGGSGNTIYF.

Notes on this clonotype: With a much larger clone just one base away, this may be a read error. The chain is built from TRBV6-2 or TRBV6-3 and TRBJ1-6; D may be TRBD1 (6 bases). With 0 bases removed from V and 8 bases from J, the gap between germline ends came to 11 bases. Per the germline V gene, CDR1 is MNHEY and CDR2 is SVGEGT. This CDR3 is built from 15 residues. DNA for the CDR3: TGTGCCAGCAGTTACTCGCGGGGGCGCGATTCACCCCTCCACTTT. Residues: CASSYSRGRDSPLHF.

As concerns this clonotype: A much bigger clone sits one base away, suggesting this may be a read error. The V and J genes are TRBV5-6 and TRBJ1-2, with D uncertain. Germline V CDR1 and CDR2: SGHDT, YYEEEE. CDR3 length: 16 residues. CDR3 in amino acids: CASGRANSRKTYGHTF. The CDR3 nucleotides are TGTGCCAGCGGACGAGCCAATAGTCGAAAGACCTATGGCCACACCTTC.